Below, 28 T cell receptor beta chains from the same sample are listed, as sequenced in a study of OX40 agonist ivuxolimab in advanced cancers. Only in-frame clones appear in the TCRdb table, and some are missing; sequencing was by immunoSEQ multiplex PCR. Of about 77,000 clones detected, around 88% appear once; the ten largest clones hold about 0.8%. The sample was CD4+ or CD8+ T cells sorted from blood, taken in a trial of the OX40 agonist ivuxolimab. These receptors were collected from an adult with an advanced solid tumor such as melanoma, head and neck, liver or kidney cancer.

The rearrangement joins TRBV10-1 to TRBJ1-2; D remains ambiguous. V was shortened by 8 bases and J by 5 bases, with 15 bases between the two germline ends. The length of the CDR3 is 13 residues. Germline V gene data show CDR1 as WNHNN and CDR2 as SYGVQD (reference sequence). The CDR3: CASGLPQNYGYTF. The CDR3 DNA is TGCGCCAGCGGTTTGCCCCAGAATTATGGCTACACCTTC.

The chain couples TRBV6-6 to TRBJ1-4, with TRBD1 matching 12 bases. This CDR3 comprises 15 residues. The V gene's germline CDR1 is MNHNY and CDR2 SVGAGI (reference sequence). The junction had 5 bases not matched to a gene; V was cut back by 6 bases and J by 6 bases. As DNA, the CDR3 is TGTGCCAGCAGGGAAGGGACAGGGGGCCATGAAAAACTGTTTTTT. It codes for CASREGTGGHEKLFF.

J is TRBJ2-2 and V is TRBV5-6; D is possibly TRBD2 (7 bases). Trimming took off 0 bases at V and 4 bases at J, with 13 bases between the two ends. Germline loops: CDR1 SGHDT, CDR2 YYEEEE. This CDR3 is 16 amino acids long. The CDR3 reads CASSLDGGLGTGELFF. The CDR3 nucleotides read TGTGCCAGCAGCTTGGACGGGGGGCTAGGCACCGGGGAGCTGTTTTTT.

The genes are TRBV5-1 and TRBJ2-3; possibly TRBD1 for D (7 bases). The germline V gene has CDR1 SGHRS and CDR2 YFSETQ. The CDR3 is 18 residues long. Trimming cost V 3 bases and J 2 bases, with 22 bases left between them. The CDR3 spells CASSSQGGTVVFTDTQYF. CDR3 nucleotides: TGCGCCAGCAGCTCACAAGGAGGGACAGTAGTATTCACAGATACGCAGTATTTT.

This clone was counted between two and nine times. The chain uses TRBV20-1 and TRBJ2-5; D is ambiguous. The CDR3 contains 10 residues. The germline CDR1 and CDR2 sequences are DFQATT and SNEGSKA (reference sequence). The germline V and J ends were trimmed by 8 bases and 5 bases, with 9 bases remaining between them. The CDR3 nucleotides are TGCAGTCCGTCGATTGAGACCCAGTACTTC. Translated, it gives CSPSIETQYF.

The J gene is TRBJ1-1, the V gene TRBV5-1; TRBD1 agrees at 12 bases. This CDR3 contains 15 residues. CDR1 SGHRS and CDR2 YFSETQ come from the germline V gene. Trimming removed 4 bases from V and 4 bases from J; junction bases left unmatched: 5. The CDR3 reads CASSRDRGLGTEAFF. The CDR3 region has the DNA TGCGCCAGCAGCCGGGACAGGGGGCTGGGCACTGAAGCTTTCTTT.

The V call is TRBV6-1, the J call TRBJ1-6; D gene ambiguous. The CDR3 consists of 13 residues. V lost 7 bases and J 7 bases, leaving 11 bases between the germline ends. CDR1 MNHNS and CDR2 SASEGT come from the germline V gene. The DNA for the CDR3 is TGTGCCAGCATGGGTCAGACCAATTCACCCCTCCACTTT. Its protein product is CASMGQTNSPLHF.

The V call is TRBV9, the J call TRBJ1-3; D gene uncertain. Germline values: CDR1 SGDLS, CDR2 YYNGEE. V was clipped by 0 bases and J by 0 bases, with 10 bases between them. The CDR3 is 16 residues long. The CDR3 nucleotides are TGTGCCAGCAGCGTAGATATGGCTCCCTCTGGAAACACCATATATTTT. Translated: CASSVDMAPSGNTIYF. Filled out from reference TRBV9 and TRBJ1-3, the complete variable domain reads DSGVTQTPKHLITATGQRVTLRCSPRSGDLSVYWYQQSLDQGLQFLIQYYNGEERAKGNILERFSAQQFPDLHSELNLSSLELGDSALYFCASSVDMAPSGNTIYFGEGSWLTVV.

In nucleotides, the CDR3 is TGTGCCTGGAGTGTAATCAAGGGGGGAGAGCAGTTCTTC. This codes for CAWSVIKGGEQFF. V and J are TRBV30 and TRBJ2-1; D is perhaps TRBD1 or TRBD2 (6 bases each). CDR1 and CDR2 from the germline V gene are GTSNPN and SVGIG (reference sequence). CDR3 length equals 13 residues. V dropped 0 bases and J dropped 10 bases, with 13 bases sitting between them.

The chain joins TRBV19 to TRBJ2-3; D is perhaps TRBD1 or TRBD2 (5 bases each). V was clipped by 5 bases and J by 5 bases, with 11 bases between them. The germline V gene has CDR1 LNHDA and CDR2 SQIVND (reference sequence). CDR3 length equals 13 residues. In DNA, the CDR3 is TGTGCCAGTAGTTCCTCGAGGGGAGATACGCAGTATTTT. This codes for CASSSSRGDTQYF. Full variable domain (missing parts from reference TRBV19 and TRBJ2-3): DGGITQSPKYLFRKEGQNVTLSCEQNLNHDAMYWYRQDPGQGLRLIYYSQIVNDFQKGDIAEGYSVSREKKESFPLTVTSAQKNPTAFYLCASSSSRGDTQYFGPGTRLTVL.

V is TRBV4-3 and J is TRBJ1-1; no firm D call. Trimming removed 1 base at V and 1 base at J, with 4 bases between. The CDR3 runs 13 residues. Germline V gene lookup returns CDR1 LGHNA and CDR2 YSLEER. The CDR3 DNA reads TGCGCCAGCAGCCAAGGGCCGAACACTGAAGCTTTCTTT. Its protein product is CASSQGPNTEAFF.

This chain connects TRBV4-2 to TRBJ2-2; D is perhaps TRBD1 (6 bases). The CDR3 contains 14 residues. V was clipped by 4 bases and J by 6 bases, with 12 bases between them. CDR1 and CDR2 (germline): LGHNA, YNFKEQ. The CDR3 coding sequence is TGTGCCAGCAGCCGATCTAACAGGGCCGGGGAGCTGTTTTTT. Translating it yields CASSRSNRAGELFF.

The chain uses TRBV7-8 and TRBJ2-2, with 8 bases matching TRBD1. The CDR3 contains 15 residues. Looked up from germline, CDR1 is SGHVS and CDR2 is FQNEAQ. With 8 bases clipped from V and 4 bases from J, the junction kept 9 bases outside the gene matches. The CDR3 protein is CASGGAGGGTGELFF. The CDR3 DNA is TGTGCCAGCGGAGGGGCAGGGGGCGGCACCGGGGAGCTGTTTTTT.

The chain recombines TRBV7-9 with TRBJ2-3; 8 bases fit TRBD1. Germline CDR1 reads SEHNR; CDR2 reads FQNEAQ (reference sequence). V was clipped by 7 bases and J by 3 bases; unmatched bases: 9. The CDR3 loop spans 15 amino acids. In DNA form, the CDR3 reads TGTGCCAGCAATAGTGGACAGGGATCAACAGATACGCAGTATTTT. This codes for CASNSGQGSTDTQYF.

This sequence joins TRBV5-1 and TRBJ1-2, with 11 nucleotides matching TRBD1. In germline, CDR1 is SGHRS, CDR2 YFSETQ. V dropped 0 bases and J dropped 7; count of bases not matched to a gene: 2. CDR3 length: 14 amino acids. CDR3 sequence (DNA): TGCGCCAGCAGCTTGGAGGACAGGGGGCTTGGCTACACCTTC. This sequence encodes CASSLEDRGLGYTF.

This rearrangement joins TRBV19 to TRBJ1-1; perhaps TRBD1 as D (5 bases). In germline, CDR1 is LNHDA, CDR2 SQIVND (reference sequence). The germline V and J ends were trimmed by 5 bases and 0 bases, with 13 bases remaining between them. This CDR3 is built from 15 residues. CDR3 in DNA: TGTGCCAGTAGTCCCAGCGGGACGGTGAACACTGAAGCTTTCTTT. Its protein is CASSPSGTVNTEAFF.

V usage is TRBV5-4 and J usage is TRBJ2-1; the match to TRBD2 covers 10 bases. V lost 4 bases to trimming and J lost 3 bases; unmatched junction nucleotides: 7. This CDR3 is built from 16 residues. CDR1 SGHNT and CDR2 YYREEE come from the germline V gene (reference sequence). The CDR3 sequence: CASSRDGTSVYNEQFF. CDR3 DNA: TGTGCCAGCAGCCGGGACGGGACTAGCGTCTACAATGAGCAGTTCTTC.

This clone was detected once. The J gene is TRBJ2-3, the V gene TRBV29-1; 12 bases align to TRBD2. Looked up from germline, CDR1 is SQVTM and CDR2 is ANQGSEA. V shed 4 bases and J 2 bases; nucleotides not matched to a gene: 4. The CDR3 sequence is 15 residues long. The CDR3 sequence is CSVATSGRSTDTQYF. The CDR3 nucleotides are TGCAGCGTTGCAACTAGCGGGAGGTCCACAGATACGCAGTATTTT.

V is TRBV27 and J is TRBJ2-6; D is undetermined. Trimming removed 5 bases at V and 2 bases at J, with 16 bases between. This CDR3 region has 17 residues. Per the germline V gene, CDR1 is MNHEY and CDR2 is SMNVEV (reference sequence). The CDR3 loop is CASSPSPRPPGANVLTF. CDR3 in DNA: TGTGCCAGCAGTCCCAGCCCTCGACCACCTGGGGCCAACGTCCTGACTTTC.

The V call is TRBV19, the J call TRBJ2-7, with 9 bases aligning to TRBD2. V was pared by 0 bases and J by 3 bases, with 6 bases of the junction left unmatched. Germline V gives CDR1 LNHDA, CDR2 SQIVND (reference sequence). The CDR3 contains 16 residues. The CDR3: CASSIDGGAGGYEQYF. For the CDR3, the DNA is TGTGCCAGTAGTATAGATGGGGGAGCGGGGGGCTACGAGCAGTACTTC.

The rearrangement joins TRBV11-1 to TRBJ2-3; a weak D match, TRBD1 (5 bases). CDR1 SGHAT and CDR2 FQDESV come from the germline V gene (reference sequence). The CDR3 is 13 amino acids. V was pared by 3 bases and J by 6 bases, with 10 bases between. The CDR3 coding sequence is TGTGCCAGCAGCTTCGACAGAAGTGATACGCAGTATTTT. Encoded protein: CASSFDRSDTQYF.

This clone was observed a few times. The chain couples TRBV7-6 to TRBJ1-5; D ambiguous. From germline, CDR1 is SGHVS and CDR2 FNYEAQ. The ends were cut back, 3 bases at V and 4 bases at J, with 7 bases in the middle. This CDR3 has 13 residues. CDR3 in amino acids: CASSFGENQPQHF. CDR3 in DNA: TGTGCCAGCAGCTTTGGGGAAAATCAGCCCCAGCATTTT.

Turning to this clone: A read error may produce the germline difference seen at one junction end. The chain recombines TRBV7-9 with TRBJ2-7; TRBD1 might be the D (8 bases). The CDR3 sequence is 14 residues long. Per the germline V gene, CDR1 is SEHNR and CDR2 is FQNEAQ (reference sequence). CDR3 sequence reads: CASSLGAGLGTGFF. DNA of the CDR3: TGTGCCAGCAGCTTAGGAGCGGGGCTTGGGACAGGTTTCTTC.

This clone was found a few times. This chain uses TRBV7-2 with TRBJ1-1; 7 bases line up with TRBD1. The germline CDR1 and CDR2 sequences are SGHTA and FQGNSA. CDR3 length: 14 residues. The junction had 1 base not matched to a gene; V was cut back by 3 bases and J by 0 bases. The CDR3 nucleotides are TGTGCCAGCAGCTTGGGACAGTTGAACACTGAAGCTTTCTTT. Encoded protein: CASSLGQLNTEAFF.

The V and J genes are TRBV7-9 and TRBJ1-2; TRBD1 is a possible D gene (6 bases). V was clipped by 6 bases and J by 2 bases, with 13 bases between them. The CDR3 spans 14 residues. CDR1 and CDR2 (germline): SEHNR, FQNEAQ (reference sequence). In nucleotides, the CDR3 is TGTGCCAGCAGGTCCGGGGGCGCGAACTATGGCTACACCTTC. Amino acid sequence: CASRSGGANYGYTF.

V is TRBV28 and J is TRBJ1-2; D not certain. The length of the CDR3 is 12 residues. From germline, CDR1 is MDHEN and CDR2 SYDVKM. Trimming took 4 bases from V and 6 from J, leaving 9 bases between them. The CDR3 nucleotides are TGTGCCAGCAGTTCTCTAGCGGATGGCTACACCTTC. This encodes CASSSLADGYTF.

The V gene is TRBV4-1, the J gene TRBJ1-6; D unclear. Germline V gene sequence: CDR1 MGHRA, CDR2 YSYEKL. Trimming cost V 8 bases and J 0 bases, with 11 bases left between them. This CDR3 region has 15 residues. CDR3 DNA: TGCGCCAGCGGTCCCGCGAGCTCCTATAATTCACCCCTCCACTTT. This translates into CASGPASSYNSPLHF.

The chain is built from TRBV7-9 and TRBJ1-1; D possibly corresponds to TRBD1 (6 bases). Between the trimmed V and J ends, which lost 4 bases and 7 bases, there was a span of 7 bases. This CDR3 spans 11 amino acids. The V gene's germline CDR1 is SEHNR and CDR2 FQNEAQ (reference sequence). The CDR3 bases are TGTGCCAGCAGCTACAGGGTTGAAGCTTTCTTT. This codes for CASSYRVEAFF.